Listed below are T cell receptor beta chains from one sample, sequenced in a study of cytomegalovirus exposure and HLA in healthy donors. This table comes from immunoSEQ multiplex PCR, and its TCRdb copy is limited to in-frame clones, with some not included. Reported are about 200,000 clones; the ten largest clones contain 6.5%. Sequencing was done on a sample of PBMCs. The receptors stem from a man younger than 40 in good health and CMV-seronegative. Each CDR3 is given with its conserved first and last residue. The D gene is left open where the match is weak.

j_call d_call v_call cdr3_aa cdr3_nt
TRBJ2-2 . TRBV18 CASSPRVPGELFF TGTGCCAGCTCACCCCGTGTCCCCGGGGAGCTGTTTTTT
TRBJ2-3 . TRBV5-1 CASSLEGTDTQYF TGCGCCAGCAGCTTGGAGGGGACAGATACGCAGTATTTT
TRBJ1-1 . TRBV7-9 CASSLAFETLGTEAFF TGTGCCAGCAGCTTAGCTTTCGAGACACTGGGCACTGAAGCTTTCTTT
TRBJ2-7 TRBD1 TRBV13 CASSLGRDSRSFEQYF TGTGCCAGCAGCTTAGGAAGGGACAGTCGGAGCTTCGAGCAGTACTTC
TRBJ2-1 TRBD1 TRBV7-9 CASSPIGGANNEQFF TGTGCCAGCAGCCCCATAGGGGGCGCGAACAATGAGCAGTTCTTC
TRBJ2-1 . TRBV5-1 CASSTQGGTYNEQFF TGCGCCAGCAGTACCCAGGGCGGAACCTACAATGAGCAGTTCTTC
TRBJ2-1 TRBD2 TRBV7-9 CASSPGLAGLVEQFF TGTGCCAGCAGCCCCGGACTAGCGGGACTTGTTGAGCAGTTCTTC
TRBJ1-5 . TRBV7-9 CASSLGGLGQPQHF TGTGCCAGCAGCTTAGGAGGGTTAGGGCAGCCCCAGCATTTT
TRBJ1-1 . TRBV10-2 CASNKGEGNTEAFF TGCGCCAGCAATAAAGGGGAGGGGAACACTGAAGCTTTCTTT
TRBJ2-3 . TRBV7-2 CASSLLSDTQYF TGTGCCAGCAGCTTACTATCGGATACGCAGTATTTT
TRBJ1-5 . TRBV10-3 CAISDHTESNQPQHF TGTGCCATCAGTGACCATACTGAAAGCAATCAGCCCCAGCATTTT
TRBJ2-1 TRBD1 TRBV6-1 CASSFDRASHNEQFF TGTGCCAGCAGTTTCGACAGGGCGAGTCACAATGAGCAGTTCTTC
TRBJ1-2 TRBD1 TRBV11-3 CASSPGQGKGYGYTF TGTGCCAGCAGCCCAGGACAGGGTAAGGGCTATGGCTACACCTTC
TRBJ2-7 . TRBV14 CASSPGQFHEQYF TGTGCCAGCAGCCCTGGACAGTTCCACGAGCAGTACTTC
TRBJ2-5 . TRBV29-1 CSVDGGATKTQYF TGCAGCGTTGATGGGGGGGCCACTAAGACCCAGTACTTC
TRBJ1-3 . TRBV5-5 CASSWSWREPGNTIYF TGTGCCAGCAGCTGGAGTTGGAGGGAGCCTGGAAACACCATATATTTT
TRBJ2-3 TRBD2 TRBV30 CAWSVGLAGTDTQYF TGTGCCTGGAGTGTAGGGCTAGCGGGAACTGATACGCAGTATTTT
TRBJ1-2 . TRBV13 CASSLYDIGHFGYTF TGTGCCAGCAGCTTATACGACATCGGCCACTTCGGCTACACCTTC
TRBJ1-3 . TRBV5-1 CASSWRDVSSGNTIYF TGCGCCAGCAGCTGGAGGGACGTCAGCTCTGGAAACACCATATATTTT
TRBJ2-1 TRBD2 TRBV4-1 CASTRIAGGPNNEQFF TGCGCCAGCACGCGAATAGCGGGAGGGCCTAACAATGAGCAGTTCTTC
TRBJ2-3 . TRBV6-5 CASSGGDTDTQYF TGTGCCAGTTCGGGCGGGGACACAGATACGCAGTATTTT
TRBJ2-3 TRBD1 TRBV7-9 CASSPLKDRMVDTQYF TGTGCCAGCAGCCCCCTAAAGGACAGGATGGTAGATACGCAGTATTTT
TRBJ2-1 TRBD2 TRBV10-3 CAISSGGAAEQFF TGTGCCATCAGTTCGGGGGGGGCGGCGGAGCAGTTCTTC
TRBJ1-6 . TRBV28 CASSLPPMETGSPLHF TGTGCCAGCAGTTTACCCCCAATGGAAACAGGTTCACCCCTCCACTTT
TRBJ2-1 TRBD1 TRBV18 CASSQYRGKASNEQFF TGTGCCAGCTCACAGTACAGGGGGAAAGCATCCAACGAGCAGTTCTTC
TRBJ1-5 . TRBV27 CASSLSGGQPQHF TGTGCCAGCAGTTTATCGGGGGGGCAGCCCCAGCATTTT
TRBJ1-4 . TRBV5-4 CASSFRTGALNEKLFF TGTGCCAGCAGCTTCCGTACAGGAGCCCTTAATGAAAAACTGTTTTTT
TRBJ2-1 TRBD1 TRBV5-1 CASSLTGTGYYNEQFF TGCGCCAGCAGCTTGACCGGGACAGGCTACTACAATGAGCAGTTCTTC
TRBJ1-6 . TRBV7-9 CASSGNAGRNSPLHF TGTGCCAGCAGCGGTAACGCAGGGAGGAATTCACCCCTCCACTTT
TRBJ1-6 TRBD1 TRBV19 CASSIVGAGGNPYNSPLHF TGTGCCAGTAGTATAGTAGGGGCAGGGGGCAACCCCTATAATTCACCCCTCCACTTT
TRBJ1-1 TRBD1 TRBV7-9 CASSWRTGGFVTEAFF TGTGCCAGCAGCTGGCGGACAGGGGGCTTCGTCACTGAAGCTTTCTTT